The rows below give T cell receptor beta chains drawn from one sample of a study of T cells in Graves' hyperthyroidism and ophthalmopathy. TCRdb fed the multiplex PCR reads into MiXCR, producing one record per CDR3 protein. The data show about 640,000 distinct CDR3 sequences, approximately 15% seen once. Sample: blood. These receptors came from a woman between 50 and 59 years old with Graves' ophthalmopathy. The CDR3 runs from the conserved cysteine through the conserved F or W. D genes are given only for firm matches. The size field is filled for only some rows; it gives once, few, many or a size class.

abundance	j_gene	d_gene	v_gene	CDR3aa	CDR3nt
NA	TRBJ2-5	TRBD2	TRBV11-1	CASRLGLAGGIKQETQYF	TGTGCCAGCAGGTTGGGACTAGCGGGAGGAATAAAACAAGAGACCCAGTACTTC
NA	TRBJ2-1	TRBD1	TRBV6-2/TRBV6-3	CASSRAGTGRNEQFF	TGTGCCAGCAGTAGGGCCGGGACAGGGAGGAATGAGCAGTTCTTC
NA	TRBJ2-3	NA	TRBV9	CASSSQLGQSTDTQYF	TGTGCCAGCAGCTCCCAGCTAGGCCAAAGCACAGATACGCAGTATTTT
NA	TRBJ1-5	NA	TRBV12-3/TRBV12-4	CASSNQVYNQPQHF	TGTGCCAGCAGTAATCAGGTTTATAATCAGCCCCAGCATTTT
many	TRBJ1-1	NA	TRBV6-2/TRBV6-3	CASRKTNVQGNTEAFF	TGTGCCAGCAGAAAGACGAACGTACAGGGGAACACTGAAGCTTTCTTT
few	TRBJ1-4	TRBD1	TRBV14	CASSQPGTGHAVLEKLFF	TGTGCCAGCAGCCAACCTGGGACAGGGCACGCCGTCCTTGAAAAACTGTTTTTT
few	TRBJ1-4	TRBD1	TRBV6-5	CASSYSTGINEKLFF	TGTGCCAGCAGTTACTCGACAGGGATTAATGAAAAACTGTTTTTT
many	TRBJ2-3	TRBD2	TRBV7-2	CASSSYGLAGKGTDTQYF	TGTGCCAGCAGCTCTTACGGACTAGCGGGGAAGGGCACAGATACGCAGTATTTT
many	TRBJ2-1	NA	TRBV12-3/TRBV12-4	CASSFFAQDFGNEQFF	TGTGCCAGCAGTTTCTTCGCTCAGGATTTTGGGAATGAGCAGTTCTTC
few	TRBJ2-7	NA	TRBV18	CASSPLAAERTYEQYF	TGTGCCAGCTCACCTTTGGCCGCCGAAAGGACCTACGAGCAGTACTTC
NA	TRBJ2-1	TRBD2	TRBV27	CASSTSGNHNEQFF	TGTGCCAGCAGTACGAGCGGGAACCACAATGAGCAGTTCTTC
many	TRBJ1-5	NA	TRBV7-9	CASSPWAGNQPQHF	TGTGCCAGCAGTCCCTGGGCAGGCAATCAGCCCCAGCATTTT
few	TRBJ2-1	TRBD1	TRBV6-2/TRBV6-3	CAGSLPGQGADNEQFF	TGTGCCGGCAGTCTACCAGGACAGGGGGCCGACAATGAGCAGTTCTTC
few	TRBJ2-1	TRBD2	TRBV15	CATSREAAGKLGEQFF	TGTGCCACCAGCAGAGAGGCAGCGGGAAAGCTTGGTGAGCAGTTCTTC
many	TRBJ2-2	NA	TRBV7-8	CASSLERFRSNTGELFF	TGTGCCAGCAGCTTAGAAAGGTTTAGAAGTAACACCGGGGAGCTGTTTTTT
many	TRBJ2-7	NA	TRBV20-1	CSARGPGVGEQYF	TGCAGTGCTAGAGGGCCAGGTGTGGGCGAGCAGTACTTC